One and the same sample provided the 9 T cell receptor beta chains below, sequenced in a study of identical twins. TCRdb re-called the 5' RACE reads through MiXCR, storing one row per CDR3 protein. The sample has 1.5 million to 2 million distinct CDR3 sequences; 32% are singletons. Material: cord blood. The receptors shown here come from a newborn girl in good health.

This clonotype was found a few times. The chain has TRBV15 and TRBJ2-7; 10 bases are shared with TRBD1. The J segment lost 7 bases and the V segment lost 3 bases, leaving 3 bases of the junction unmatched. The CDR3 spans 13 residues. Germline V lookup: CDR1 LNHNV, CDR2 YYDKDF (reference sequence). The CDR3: CATSRDRGNEQYF. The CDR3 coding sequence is TGTGCCACCAGCAGGGACAGGGGGAATGAGCAGTACTTC.

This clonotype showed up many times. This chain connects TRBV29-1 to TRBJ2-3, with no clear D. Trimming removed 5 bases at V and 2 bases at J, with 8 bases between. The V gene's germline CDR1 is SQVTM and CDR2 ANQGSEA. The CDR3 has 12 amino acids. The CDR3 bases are TGCAGCGTTCGACCTTCCACAGATACGCAGTATTTT. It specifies CSVRPSTDTQYF.

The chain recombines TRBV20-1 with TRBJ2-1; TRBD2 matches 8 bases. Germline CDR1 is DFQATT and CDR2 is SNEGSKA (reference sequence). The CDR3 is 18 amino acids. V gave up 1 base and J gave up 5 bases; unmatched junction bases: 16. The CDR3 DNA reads TGCAGTGCTAGAGCAGGGTCCTTGACGGGGGGGGCCAACAATGAGCAGTTCTTC. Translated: CSARAGSLTGGANNEQFF.

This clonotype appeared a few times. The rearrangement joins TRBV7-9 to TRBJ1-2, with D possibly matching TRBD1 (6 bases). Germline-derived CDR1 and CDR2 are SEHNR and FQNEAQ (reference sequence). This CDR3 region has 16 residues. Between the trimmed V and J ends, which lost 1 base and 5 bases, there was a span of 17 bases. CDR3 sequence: CASSLETGRWIYGYTF. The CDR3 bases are TGTGCCAGCAGCTTAGAGACAGGACGATGGATTTATGGCTACACCTTC.

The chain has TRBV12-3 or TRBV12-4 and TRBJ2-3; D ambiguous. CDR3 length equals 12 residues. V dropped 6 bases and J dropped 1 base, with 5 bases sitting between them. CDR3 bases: TGTGCCAGCAGACGCCGCACAGATACGCAGTATTTT. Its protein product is CASRRRTDTQYF.

The CDR3 spells CAGNQDATSYGYTF. The CDR3 DNA is TGTGCCGGCAACCAAGACGCGACGAGCTATGGCTACACCTTC. This chain uses TRBV5-4 with TRBJ1-2; D gene ambiguous. This CDR3 spans 14 amino acids. Looked up from germline, CDR1 is SGHNT and CDR2 is YYREEE (reference sequence). The V end lost 10 bases, the J end lost 4 bases, and 20 bases lay between the germline ends.

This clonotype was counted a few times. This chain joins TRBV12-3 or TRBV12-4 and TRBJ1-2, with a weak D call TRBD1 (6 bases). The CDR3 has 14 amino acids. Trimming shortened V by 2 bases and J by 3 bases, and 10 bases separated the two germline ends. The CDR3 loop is CASSLRDTYYGYTF. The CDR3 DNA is TGTGCCAGCAGTTTAAGGGACACCTACTATGGCTACACCTTC.

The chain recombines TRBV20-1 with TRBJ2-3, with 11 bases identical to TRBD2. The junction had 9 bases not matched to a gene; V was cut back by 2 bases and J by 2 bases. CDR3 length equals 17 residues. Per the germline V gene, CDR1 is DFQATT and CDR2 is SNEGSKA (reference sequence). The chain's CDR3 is CSARLPSGRQFTDTQYF. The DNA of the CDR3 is TGCAGTGCTAGATTACCTAGCGGGAGGCAGTTCACAGATACGCAGTATTTT.

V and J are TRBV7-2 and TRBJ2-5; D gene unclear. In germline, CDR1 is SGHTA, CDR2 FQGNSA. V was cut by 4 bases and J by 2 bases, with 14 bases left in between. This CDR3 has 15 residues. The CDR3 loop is CASSYASRSQETQYF. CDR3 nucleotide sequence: TGTGCCAGCAGCTACGCCAGCAGGTCGCAAGAGACCCAGTACTTC.